This T cell receptor beta chain was sequenced in a study of PD-1 blockade in classical Hodgkin lymphoma (dated by TCRdb to 2020 to 2021). The study in broad terms: Nivolumab dosing was 3 mg/kg intravenously every 2 weeks, continuing until either disease progression or unacceptable toxicity. A peripheral blood immune signature of response to PD-1 blockade in classical Hodgkin lymphoma was defined using TCR beta sequencing and CyTOF. Beyond this particular receptor, the publication reports: Among trial patients, those achieving complete response had baseline diversity similar to that of newly diagnosed patients, while diversity was significantly lower in partial responders and progressors. The study covered only a single clinical trial cohort, and the causes of the repertoire differences, possibly disease activity or prior therapy, were still not defined. Lower diversity was observed in patients in whom nivolumab was started less than 1 year after ASCT, and these patients were excluded from later analyses so that confounding by immune reconstitution would be avoided. CD4+ but not CD8+ TCR diversity rose significantly by C4D1 (p=0.0027 vs p=0.16), most apparent in complete responders (p=0.02). Baseline TCR diversity was reported to be lower in newly diagnosed patients than in healthy donors, and even lower in relapsed/refractory patients.

This clone occurred a few times. What antigen it recognizes has not been identified. The junction differs from germline at one of its ends, possibly a read error. Genomic DNA was isolated using the Qiagen DNeasy kit from unsorted PBMCs as well as from negatively selected CD4+ and CD8+ fractions. Amplification of TCR beta CDR3 regions was done by immunoSEQ multiplex PCR with primers that anneal to V and J segments. Amplification bias was minimized using a synthetic immune receptor repertoire, and residual bias was removed computationally after sequencing. Per the source publication's procedure: Custom Python scripts were used to quantify repertoire diversity as the Shannon entropy index. Unsorted, CD4+ and CD8+ repertoires were analyzed separately, except for combined analyses in which CD4+ and CD8+ sequences were merged in silico. A clone was considered expanded if an increase in frequency of at least 2-fold after treatment relative to C1D1 was found, and a pseudocount of 0.5 was applied to clones undetected at baseline. Singleton clones were defined as clones with 0 or 1 copy at C1D1, and non-singleton clones were defined as clones with 2 or more copies. By matching protein sequences in sorted samples from the same patient, clones expanded in unsorted samples were annotated as CD4+, CD8+ or unknown. Diversity changes from C1D1 to C4D1 were tested in paired samples using Wilcoxon tests. TCRdb stores this immuneACCESS table with in-frame sequences only. Part of the clones is absent; in the studies checked, under half of the shortfall reflects unresolved V genes, and no reason is known for the rest. V and J calls plus clone size are reproduced from that table; the DNA served to infer D and trimming. This sample gives approximately 17,000 clones in total; approximately 79% of them show up just once. Clones ranked in the top ten supply about 24% of the sample.

The CDR3 has 17 amino acids, counting the end cysteine and phenylalanine. Only CDR3 DNA is held: 51 bases, read in frame from base 1. The germline V gene (reference sequence) specifies LNHDA as CDR1 and SQIVND as CDR2. The intended sense of this specimen's time point label: cycle 1 day 1 (C1D1), immediately before nivolumab initiation. All trial patients had relapsed after autologous stem cell transplantation, with cohorts A, B and C differing in prior brentuximab vedotin exposure. The trial cohort comprised about 60 patients with relapsed/refractory classical Hodgkin lymphoma whose best overall responses were complete response, partial response or progressive disease. In the multi-cohort phase II CheckMate 205 trial, trial patients received single-agent nivolumab. An independent review committee assessed best overall response by applying the 2007 International Working Group response criteria. PBMCs from the trial were collected at three points: immediately before nivolumab initiation (C1D1), and during therapy at cycle 2 day 1 and cycle 4 day 1. Peripheral blood was collected in 8 mL Vacutainer Cell Preparation Tubes, from which PBMCs were isolated by centrifugation and then cryopreserved.

The sequence is built from TRBV19 and TRBJ2-5, with the D gene possibly TRBD1 or TRBD2, each one fitting 6 bases. The TCR was taken from a human donor with classical Hodgkin lymphoma. Sequencing used peripheral blood mononuclear cells (PBMCs), obtained at baseline. The CDR3 in this case is CASSIAPGAGPQGTQYF. The bases are TGTGCCAGTAGTATAGCCCCGGGGGCAGGACCCCAAGGGACCCAGTACTTC.